This TCR beta chain was found in a study of blood T cell repertoires in COVID-19. Whole-study context: PBMCs, B-cell-depleted T cells, or T cells were the source of the cDNA or gDNA that made up the material.

The CDR3 has 14 amino acids. V lost 5 bases, J lost 10 bases, and 10 bases stayed unmatched. CDR1 and CDR2 (germline): LNHDA, SQIVND (reference sequence). It was during active infection that Seattle patients were enrolled and then longitudinally followed. In the authors' methods: Nucleated cell number was recorded as an estimate derived from reference gene primer amplification. The assay was immunoSEQ multiplex PCR, and TCRdb's table has in-frame clones only and misses some. D and trimming were read from the DNA, whereas the V and J calls and clone size are those reported in that table. The table shows 200,000 to 250,000 clones, with under 85% occurring only once.

The sample comprised peripheral blood. The chain employs TRBV19 and TRBJ2-1; 8 bases line up with TRBD2. The sequence was collected from a woman in her 30s with COVID-19, enrolled during active disease. The CDR3, as DNA: TGTGCCAGTAGTGTCGCTAGCGGGTGGGGGGAGCAGTTCTTC. Protein: CASSVASGWGEQFF.